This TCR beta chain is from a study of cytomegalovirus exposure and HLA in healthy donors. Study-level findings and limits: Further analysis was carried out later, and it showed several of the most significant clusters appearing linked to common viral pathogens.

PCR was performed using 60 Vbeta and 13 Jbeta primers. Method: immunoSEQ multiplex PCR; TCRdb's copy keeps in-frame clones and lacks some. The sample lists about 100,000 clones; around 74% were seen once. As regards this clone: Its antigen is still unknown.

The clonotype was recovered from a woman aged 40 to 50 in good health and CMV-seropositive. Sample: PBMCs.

The CDR3 nucleotides read TGTGCCAGCAGCTTGGACAGGTTCTACAATGAGCAGTTCTTC. It encodes CASSLDRFYNEQFF. The chain links TRBV5-6 to TRBJ2-1; TRBD1 might be the D (5 bases). Trimming shortened V by 0 bases and J by 3 bases, and 7 bases separated the two germline ends. The CDR3 sequence is 14 residues long. Germline-derived CDR1 and CDR2 are SGHDT and YYEEEE.